This is a list of T cell receptor beta chains from one sample in a study of blood T cell repertoires in COVID-19. TCRdb's copy holds only in-frame clones and misses some; the assay was immunoSEQ multiplex PCR. The repertoire holds 140,000 to 150,000 clones, with approximately 89% as singletons. Sequenced input: peripheral blood. These receptors were obtained from a woman aged 45-65 years with acute or convalescent COVID-19. CDR3s include the opening cysteine and the closing phenylalanine or tryptophan. A D gene is named only where the DNA matches it firmly. Clone size is given for some rows only: seen once, a few or many times, or a class if the clone is expanded.

>NA|TRBJ2-7|NA|TRBV7-8
CASSLAMTKASEQYF
TGTGCCAGCAGCTTAGCCATGACAAAGGCCTCCGAGCAGTACTTC
>NA|TRBJ1-5|NA|TRBV24-1
CATSQSDSNQPQHF
TGTGCCACCAGCCAGAGCGATAGCAATCAGCCCCAGCATTTT
>TRBD1|TRBJ1-2|NA|TRBV6-5
CASSPGQGRYTF
TGTGCCAGCAGTCCTGGACAGGGACGGTACACCTTC
>NA|TRBJ1-4|NA|TRBV3-1/TRBV3-2
CASSQGPGGEEKLFF
TGTGCCAGCAGCCAAGGTCCCGGGGGAGAAGAAAAACTGTTTTTT
>NA|TRBJ1-5|NA|TRBV5-5
CASSPTQGGRGNQPQHF
TGTGCCAGCAGCCCCACTCAAGGGGGAAGAGGCAATCAGCCCCAGCATTTT
>NA|TRBJ1-1|NA|TRBV18
CASSQQPGRGTEAFF
TGTGCCAGCTCACAACAACCAGGGCGGGGCACTGAAGCTTTCTTT
>NA|TRBJ2-7|NA|TRBV9
CASSVHQGSSYEQYF
TGTGCCAGCAGCGTACATCAGGGCAGCTCCTACGAGCAGTACTTC
>NA|TRBJ1-2|NA|TRBV10-3
CAISDLDSRLGYTF
TGTGCCATCAGTGATTTGGACAGTCGTCTTGGCTACACCTTC
>TRBD1|TRBJ1-5|NA|TRBV5-1
CASSFGQGGQPQHF
TGCGCCAGCAGCTTTGGACAGGGAGGTCAGCCCCAGCATTTT
>NA|TRBJ2-7|NA|TRBV3-1/TRBV3-2
CASSEGRSLGYEQYF
TGTGCCAGCAGCGAAGGTCGGAGTCTTGGTTACGAGCAGTACTTC
>TRBD1|TRBJ1-4|NA|TRBV5-4
CASSLEQGATNEKLFF
TGTGCCAGCAGCTTGGAGCAGGGGGCAACTAATGAAAAACTGTTTTTT
>TRBD1|TRBJ2-3|once|TRBV7-8
CASIRDRSTDTQYF
TGTGCCAGTATCCGGGACAGAAGCACAGATACGCAGTATTTT
>NA|TRBJ1-5|NA|TRBV19
CASSDSAEGNQPQHF
TGTGCCAGTAGTGATAGCGCGGAAGGCAATCAGCCCCAGCATTTT
>NA|TRBJ1-2|once|TRBV12-5
CASGLAGEQGANYGYTF
TGTGCTAGTGGTTTGGCCGGAGAACAAGGAGCTAACTATGGCTACACCTTC
>TRBD1|TRBJ2-3|once|TRBV2
CASSGYLRFRTGISTDTQYF
TGTGCCAGCAGCGGCTACCTCCGTTTTCGGACAGGGATTAGCACAGATACGCAGTATTTT
>NA|TRBJ1-1|few|TRBV10-3
CAIRPGTNMNTEAFF
TGTGCCATCAGGCCAGGGACAAACATGAACACTGAAGCTTTCTTT
>TRBD1|TRBJ2-2|NA|TRBV5-4
CASSHGQGAYTGELFF
TGTGCCAGCAGCCATGGACAGGGGGCTTACACCGGGGAGCTGTTTTTT
>NA|TRBJ1-5|NA|TRBV6-8
CASSREREPQHF
TGTGCCAGCAGCCGGGAGAGGGAGCCCCAGCATTTT
>NA|TRBJ1-3|NA|TRBV28
CASSSQGHSGNTIYF
TGTGCCAGCAGTAGTCAGGGTCACTCTGGAAACACCATATATTTT
>NA|TRBJ1-2|NA|TRBV28
CASSLPAGLRYGYTF
TGTGCCAGCAGTTTACCGGCAGGGCTTAGGTATGGCTACACCTTC
>NA|TRBJ1-5|NA|TRBV4-1
CASSQTAGTNQPQHF
TGCGCCAGCAGCCAAACCGCGGGGACCAATCAGCCCCAGCATTTT
>TRBD1|TRBJ1-1|few|TRBV19
CASSPIGDRGLNTEAFF
TGTGCCAGTAGTCCTATAGGGGACAGGGGTTTGAACACTGAAGCTTTCTTT
>TRBD1|TRBJ2-7|NA|TRBV5-1
CASSLGRTGTGHEQYF
TGCGCCAGCAGCTTGGGGCGAACGGGGACAGGGCACGAGCAGTACTTC
>NA|TRBJ1-1|NA|TRBV11-2
CASSLIVQGGTEAFF
TGTGCCAGCAGCTTAATAGTGCAGGGTGGCACTGAAGCTTTCTTT
>TRBD2|TRBJ2-5|NA|TRBV29-1
CSVDLAGGQETQYF
TGCAGCGTTGATCTAGCGGGAGGACAAGAGACCCAGTACTTC
>NA|TRBJ1-3|NA|TRBV19
CASEEGTGFRNTIYF
TGTGCCTCCGAGGAGGGTACGGGATTCCGAAACACCATATATTTT
>NA|TRBJ2-5|NA|TRBV7-9
CASSQEAQETQYF
TGTGCCAGCAGTCAAGAGGCGCAAGAGACCCAGTACTTC
>NA|TRBJ2-1|NA|TRBV4-2
CASSQVPGDHNEQFF
TGTGCCAGCAGCCAAGTACCGGGGGACCACAATGAGCAGTTCTTC
>NA|TRBJ1-2|NA|TRBV20-1
CSARDRGGYTF
TGCAGTGCTAGAGATCGGGGTGGCTACACCTTC
>TRBD1|TRBJ2-7|NA|TRBV6-5
CASGRDSNYEQYF
TGTGCCAGCGGCCGGGACAGCAACTACGAGCAGTACTTC
>NA|TRBJ1-1|NA|TRBV3-1/TRBV3-2
CASSLRAARQDTEAFF
TGTGCCAGCAGCTTGAGGGCAGCAAGGCAAGACACTGAAGCTTTCTTT
>NA|TRBJ1-1|NA|TRBV18
CASSPSEDTEAFF
TGTGCCAGCTCACCATCCGAGGACACTGAAGCTTTCTTT
>TRBD1|TRBJ1-3|NA|TRBV4-2
CASSQDRADGNTIYF
TGTGCCAGCAGCCAGGACAGGGCTGATGGAAACACCATATATTTT
>TRBD1|TRBJ2-2|NA|TRBV7-3
CASSSGTETGELFF
TGTGCCAGCAGCTCCGGGACAGAGACCGGGGAGCTGTTTTTT
>TRBD1|TRBJ1-2|NA|TRBV7-9
CASSRDSYGYTF
TGTGCCAGCAGCCGGGACAGCTATGGCTACACCTTC
>NA|TRBJ2-1|few|TRBV28
CASSLAPGASDPLSSYNEQFF
TGTGCCAGCAGTTTAGCCCCCGGGGCTAGCGACCCTTTAAGCTCCTACAATGAGCAGTTCTTC
>NA|TRBJ2-1|NA|TRBV7-7
CASSLAEHWTSSNEQFF
TGTGCTAGCAGCTTAGCGGAGCATTGGACTTCGAGCAATGAGCAGTTCTTC
>TRBD2|TRBJ2-2|NA|TRBV5-1
CASTPSGRNTGELFF
TGCGCCAGCACTCCAAGCGGGAGGAACACCGGGGAGCTGTTTTTT
>NA|TRBJ1-5|NA|TRBV19
CASLRSGGRQPQHF
TGTGCCTCCCTGAGGTCGGGGGGCAGGCAGCCCCAGCATTTT
>TRBD2|TRBJ2-7|NA|TRBV6-5
CASSFAGTSGTYEQYF
TGTGCCAGCAGTTTCGCCGGGACTAGCGGCACCTACGAGCAGTACTTC
>NA|TRBJ2-1|NA|TRBV2
CASSELGGAPGEQFF
TGTGCCAGCAGTGAATTGGGGGGGGCCCCGGGTGAGCAGTTCTTC
>TRBD2|TRBJ2-1|NA|TRBV19
CASSGVSSYNEQFF
TGTGCCAGCAGCGGGGTAAGCTCCTACAATGAGCAGTTCTTC